At least ten counts were recorded for the clone carrying this T cell receptor beta chain. Its antigen is as yet unknown. The data are from a study of CD8+CD57+ T cells in acquired aplastic anemia. Across the study: The sorted CD4+ and CD8+ cells yielded an average about 3.3 ug of DNA. In CD4+ cells, healthy donors produced an average of around 11 million reads. Study-wide points: Significant differences in CD8+ Simpson's diversity were not observed between patients and controls. Fewer than 30 CD8+ CDR3 sequences were shared between patients and controls.

This CDR3 comprises 15 residues. CDR1 and CDR2 (germline): LGHNA, YNFKEQ. V lost 3 bases, J lost 5 bases, and 9 bases stayed unmatched. The study profiled TCR beta VDJ and CDR3 using genomic DNA as template. From the reads, TCRdb called clonotypes with MiXCR, one entry per CDR3 protein. Here the sample spans around 400,000 distinct CDR3 sequences, 65% to 80% being singletons. This TCR was sampled from a human donor in good health, serving as a control. The sample taken for sequencing was sorted CD4+, CD8+, or CD8+CD57+ T cells (not recorded which) from PBMCs. V is TRBV4-2 and J is TRBJ1-1; the match to TRBD1 covers 7 bases. CDR3 bases: TGTGCCAGCAGCCACTTAGACAGGGCGGGAACTGAAGCTTTCTTT. Residues: CASSHLDRAGTEAFF.